Shown below are 25 T cell receptor beta chains from a single sample sequenced in a study of identical twins. TCRdb redid the calling of the 5' RACE reads with MiXCR, one entry per CDR3 protein. The table includes roughly 1,500,000 distinct CDR3 sequences, more than 30% detected once. Material: cord blood. Receptor source: a newborn girl in good health.

This clonotype turned up a few times. The CDR3 DNA reads TGTGCCAGCAGCTCAACCGACGGGAGGGCCTTAACCCAGTACTTC. This translates into CASSSTDGRALTQYF. The rearrangement joins TRBV3-1 to TRBJ2-7; 8 bases fit TRBD2. Germline-derived CDR1 and CDR2 are LGHDT and YNNKEL (reference sequence). The CDR3 spans 15 residues. The ends lost 5 bases at V and 10 bases at J; junction bases unmatched: 16.

This clonotype has only a few counts. The CDR3 coding sequence is TGCAGCGTTCCCCGACCCGGGACAGGGGGTTTCTATGGCTACACCTTC. It translates to CSVPRPGTGGFYGYTF. The gene calls are TRBV29-1 and TRBJ1-2; 11 nucleotides align to TRBD1. Looked up from germline, CDR1 is SQVTM and CDR2 is ANQGSEA. V shed 5 bases, J shed 4 bases, and the junction held 12 bases outside the gene matches. The CDR3 is made up of 16 amino acids.

This clonotype was recorded a few times. For the CDR3, the DNA is TGTGCCAGCAGTTACCCACAGCTCCTCACAGATACGCAGTATTTT. This codes for CASSYPQLLTDTQYF. The chain combines TRBV6-2 or TRBV6-3 with TRBJ2-3; D unresolved. CDR3 length: 15 amino acids. Germline-derived CDR1 and CDR2 are MNHEY and SVGEGT. V was pared by 2 bases and J by 2 bases, with 11 bases between.

This clonotype was observed a few times. The chain employs TRBV24-1 and TRBJ2-1; 10 bases fit TRBD2. Trimming at V came to 2 bases and at J to 7 bases, leaving 4 bases not matched to a gene. Per the germline V gene, CDR1 is KGHDR and CDR2 is SFDVKD. The CDR3 loop spans 15 amino acids. For the CDR3, the DNA is TGTGCCACCAGTGATTCGAGCGGGGGGGCTAATGAGCAGTTCTTC. Protein product: CATSDSSGGANEQFF.

This clonotype has only a few counts. This sequence joins TRBV2 and TRBJ2-7; possibly TRBD1 for D (5 bases). The CDR3 has 16 residues. The germline gives CDR1 SNHLY, CDR2 FYNNEI. V gave up 5 bases and J gave up 2 bases, with 19 bases separating them. The CDR3 region is CASSRVGQGIAYEQYF. For the CDR3, the DNA is TGTGCCAGCAGTAGGGTCGGGCAGGGAATAGCCTACGAGCAGTACTTC.

There are a few counts of this clonotype. This rearrangement joins TRBV27 to TRBJ2-5, with a possible D match to TRBD1 (6 bases). Germline CDR1 reads MNHEY; CDR2 reads SMNVEV (reference sequence). The CDR3 covers 14 residues. V was clipped by 1 base and J by 5 bases, with 11 bases between them. The CDR3 DNA reads TGTGCCAGCAGTTTATTCGCAGGGGAGGAGACCCAGTACTTC. The encoded protein is CASSLFAGEETQYF.

Remarks on this clonotype: Germline and junction disagree at one end, which may indicate a read error. The gene calls are TRBV5-1 and TRBJ2-5; D call uncertain. The CDR3 consists of 12 residues. Germline V lookup: CDR1 SGHRS, CDR2 YFSETQ. Here the CDR3 DNA reads TGCCCCAGCAGCCTCAGACAAGAGACCCAGTACTTC. Amino acid sequence: CPSSLRQETQYF.

V is TRBV29-1 and J is TRBJ2-7; 10 bases agree with TRBD1. Trimming took 6 bases from V and 7 from J; bases not matched to a gene: 6. The germline V gene has CDR1 SQVTM and CDR2 ANQGSEA. This CDR3 has 12 amino acids. The DNA for the CDR3 is TGCAGCGTGGGACAGGGGTTTGGGGAGCAGTACTTC. Its translation is CSVGQGFGEQYF.

This clonotype was seen more than once but under ten times. V and J are TRBV27 and TRBJ2-7, with a possible D match to TRBD2 (5 bases). The germline CDR1 and CDR2 sequences are MNHEY and SMNVEV (reference sequence). This CDR3 comprises 17 residues. V lost 5 bases to trimming and J lost 0 bases, with 20 bases between them. CDR3 loop: CASSPIVGAAFSYEQYF. The CDR3 nucleotides read TGTGCCAGCAGTCCAATAGTGGGAGCCGCCTTCTCCTACGAGCAGTACTTC.

This clonotype was seen more than once but under ten times. This chain joins TRBV20-1 and TRBJ2-1; weak D call: TRBD1 (6 bases). V dropped 3 bases and J dropped 7 bases, with 10 bases sitting between them. The germline V gene has CDR1 DFQATT and CDR2 SNEGSKA (reference sequence). This CDR3 has 12 residues. The CDR3 sequence is CSASRTVNEQFF. The DNA for the CDR3 is TGCAGTGCTAGTCGGACAGTTAATGAGCAGTTCTTC.

This chain uses TRBV28 with TRBJ2-7; D unclear. Germline CDR1 reads MDHEN; CDR2 reads SYDVKM. The V end was cut by 5 bases, the J end by 7 bases, with 15 bases between. The CDR3 is 13 amino acids. The CDR3 protein is CASSPTGFGEQYF. The CDR3 nucleotides are TGTGCCAGCAGTCCCACTGGTTTCGGGGAGCAGTACTTC.

V gene TRBV4-1 combines with J gene TRBJ2-3; D gene uncertain. The V end lost 2 bases, the J end lost 0 bases, and 12 bases lay between the germline ends. CDR1 is MGHRA and CDR2 is YSYEKL in the germline V gene. The length of the CDR3 is 16 residues. The CDR3 sequence is CASSQPPRRSTDTQYF. The CDR3 DNA reads as TGCGCCAGCAGCCAACCCCCGCGGCGGAGCACAGATACGCAGTATTTT.

The table lists this clonotype with a few counts. The rearrangement joins TRBV20-1 to TRBJ2-3; D is perhaps TRBD2 (6 bases). Trimming shortened V by 6 bases and J by 4 bases, and 11 bases separated the two germline ends. Germline V gives CDR1 DFQATT, CDR2 SNEGSKA (reference sequence). CDR3 length: 12 amino acids. The CDR3 sequence: CSAREWADTQYF. The CDR3 nucleotides read TGCAGTGCCCGGGAGTGGGCAGATACGCAGTATTTT.

This chain joins TRBV30 and TRBJ1-2; a weak D match, TRBD1 (5 bases). This CDR3 comprises 13 residues. V lost 0 bases and J 4 bases, leaving 9 bases between the germline ends. CDR1 and CDR2 (germline): GTSNPN, SVGIG (reference sequence). The chain's CDR3 is CAWSVRGGYGYTF. Here the CDR3 DNA reads TGTGCCTGGAGTGTACGTGGGGGCTATGGCTACACCTTC.

The chain has TRBV19 and TRBJ2-3; TRBD2 is a possible D gene (6 bases). Trimming shortened V by 5 bases and J by 2 bases, and 14 bases separated the two germline ends. This CDR3 comprises 15 residues. Germline values: CDR1 LNHDA, CDR2 SQIVND (reference sequence). Written as DNA, the CDR3 is TGTGCCAGTAGTGAATGGGCGGGGTTCACAGATACGCAGTATTTT. It yields the protein CASSEWAGFTDTQYF.

The table lists this clonotype with a few counts. This sequence joins TRBV20-1 and TRBJ2-7, with 8 bases matching TRBD1. The CDR3 contains 14 residues. The germline V gene encodes CDR1 DFQATT and CDR2 SNEGSKA (reference sequence). The V and J ends lost 6 bases and 3 bases, in that order; junction bases with no gene match: 10. This CDR3 is CSALQGAESYEQYF. As DNA, the CDR3 is TGCAGTGCGCTTCAGGGGGCTGAAAGCTACGAGCAGTACTTC.

This clonotype was counted a few times. The V gene is TRBV7-2, the J gene TRBJ2-3; TRBD2 is a possible D gene (6 bases). The CDR3 covers 15 residues. The V and J ends lost 5 bases and 4 bases respectively, with 16 bases between them. Germline assignment: CDR1 SGHTA and CDR2 FQGNSA. The CDR3 DNA reads as TGTGCCAGCAGCCGCCAAGCGGGTTTCGCAGATACGCAGTATTTT. The encoded protein is CASSRQAGFADTQYF.

This clonotype was found a few times. The rearrangement uses TRBV7-8 and TRBJ2-5; D perhaps matches TRBD1 (5 bases). V was pared by 4 bases and J by 2 bases, with 14 bases between. Germline V gives CDR1 SGHVS, CDR2 FQNEAQ. The CDR3 has 15 residues. This CDR3 is CASSSSRGYQETQYF. The CDR3 nucleotides are TGTGCCAGCAGCTCATCTAGGGGATATCAAGAGACCCAGTACTTC.

The chain carries TRBV5-1 and TRBJ2-1; D is unresolved. Trimming shortened V by 4 bases and J by 2 bases, and 13 bases separated the two germline ends. CDR3 length equals 15 residues. In germline, CDR1 is SGHRS, CDR2 YFSETQ. CDR3 region: CASSTGDPAYNEQFF. CDR3 in DNA: TGCGCCAGCAGCACTGGAGACCCTGCCTACAATGAGCAGTTCTTC.

The rearrangement joins TRBV12-3 or TRBV12-4 to TRBJ2-1; D is unclear. V lost 6 bases, J lost 5 bases, and 14 bases lay in between. The CDR3 is 14 amino acids. The CDR3 region is CASSLTSSDNEQFF. The CDR3 DNA reads as TGTGCCAGCAGCCTCACGAGCTCTGACAATGAGCAGTTCTTC.

The chain recombines TRBV11-2 with TRBJ2-1; 7 bases line up with TRBD1. Germline V gives CDR1 SGHAT, CDR2 FQNNGV. V lost 5 bases to trimming and J lost 4 bases; unmatched junction nucleotides: 8. CDR3 length: 15 amino acids. Written as DNA, the CDR3 is TGTGCCAGCAGCAACCTGGGACAGCTATACAATGAGCAGTTCTTC. Translated, it gives CASSNLGQLYNEQFF. The whole variable domain, filled in from reference TRBV11-2 and TRBJ2-1, reads EAGVAQSPRYKIIEKRQSVAFWCNPISGHATLYWYQQILGQGPKLLIQFQNNGVVDDSQLPKDRFSAERLKGVDSTLKIQPAKLEDSAVYLCASSNLGQLYNEQFFGPGTRLTVL.

The chain links TRBV5-1 to TRBJ2-5, with D perhaps being TRBD1 or TRBD2 (5 bases each). The CDR3 is 15 amino acids. The V and J ends lost 3 bases and 11 bases respectively, with 23 bases between them. Germline V gene data show CDR1 as SGHRS and CDR2 as YFSETQ. CDR3 in amino acids: CASSSGGGTSNEQYF. The CDR3 region has the DNA TGCGCCAGCAGCTCTGGGGGTGGGACGTCCAATGAGCAGTACTTC. Variable domain in full (rest from reference TRBV5-1 and TRBJ2-5): KAGVTQTPRYLIKTRGQQVTLSCSPISGHRSVSWYQQTPGQGLQFLFEYFSETQRNKGNFPGRFSGRQFSNSRSEMNVSTLELGDSALYLCASSSGGGTSNEQYFGPGTRLLVL.

The chain uses TRBV14 and TRBJ2-4, with TRBD1 matching over 10 bases. Near its end, the DNA agrees better with TRBJ2-7, so the J call may be wrong. Per germline, CDR1 SGHDN and CDR2 FVKESK. The CDR3 runs 15 residues. CDR3 DNA: TGTGCCAGCAGCCAAAGACGGGACAGGGGACACGAGCAGTACTTC. It codes for CASSQRRDRGHEQYF.

The chain carries TRBV5-1 and TRBJ2-5, with a possible D match to TRBD2 (5 bases). V lost 5 bases to trimming and J lost 1 base, with 15 bases between them. There are 15 residues in the CDR3. Germline V gene data show CDR1 as SGHRS and CDR2 as YFSETQ. Here the CDR3 reads CASRRGGLTQETQYF. The CDR3 nucleotides are TGCGCCAGCAGACGAGGAGGCTTAACCCAAGAGACCCAGTACTTC.

This clonotype was seen a handful of times. The V call is TRBV6-2 or TRBV6-3, the J call TRBJ2-3; 10 bases match TRBD2. Germline trimming cut 6 bases from V and 1 base from J; bases unmatched to any gene: 10. The germline V gene encodes CDR1 MNHEY and CDR2 SVGEGT. This CDR3 comprises 17 residues. Written as DNA, the CDR3 is TGTGCCAGCAGACGCGGACTAGCGGCCCTACGCACAGATACGCAGTATTTT. Translation gives CASRRGLAALRTDTQYF.